Given below is one T cell receptor (beta chain) in context. It has no known antigen specificity. Base qualities were left out, and no much larger clone turns up one base away. The CDR3 regions of human TCRbeta chains were subjected to immunosequencing. The study's own analysis went as follows. TCRs in the repertoires were matched against a reference library of SARS-CoV-2-specific TCRs that had been generated with the MIRA antigen-specificity platform. Breadth was defined as the fraction of unique TCRs that were SARS-CoV-2-associated, and depth was defined as the fraction of total T cells that were SARS-CoV-2-associated. Using the MIRA data, each spike-specific TCR was assigned both to the spike region to which the TCR was reactive and to a CD4 or CD8 class. Log10-transformed breadth and depth values were compared by one-way ANOVA with Sidak's multiple comparisons tests. Here the immuneACCESS table is served through TCRdb, limited to in-frame sequences with V and J called. Missing clones are a known gap in these copies; in checked studies unresolved V genes cover under half, and the rest lacks a known reason. D and trimming come from the DNA, and the V and J calls and clone size come from that table. The sample table shows 50,000 to 75,000 clones, and nearly 90% are seen once. The top ten clonotypes cover 6.1% of the sample.

The sample's time point, from its label and the paper: about 28 days (+/-7) after the second vaccine dose. AZD1222 recipients whose second dose came at about 4 weeks and those whose second dose came at about 12 weeks were combined into one group, since spike-specific TCR depth and breadth did not differ between the two schedules. Vaccinee samples came from UK trials COV001 and COV002, including a single-blind randomized controlled phase 2/3 trial of AZD1222 (ChAdOx1 nCoV-19) in healthy adults. For TCRbeta chain sequencing, PBMC samples were collected from trial participants at day 0 and at day 28 after the second dose. This sample is part of a study of T cell responses to AZD1222 COVID-19 vaccine (dated by TCRdb to 2020 to 2023). Regarding the study in general: A total of 233 trial participants underwent TCR sequencing, of whom around 210 had received two doses of AZD1222 and some 26 had received two doses of the MenACWY control vaccine. Trial participants were enrolled into age subgroups of 18-55, 56-69 and 70-plus years, which contained around 140, 26 and 57 TCR-sequenced participants, respectively. Study-wide findings and limitations: Because no samples from the day 14 peak response were available, repertoires could be characterized only after the peak T cell response. Conclusions about previously exposed vaccinees are limited because only a handful of AZD1222 recipients were SARS-CoV-2 seropositive at baseline. Reportedly, almost half of the unique spike-specific TCRs recognized epitopes lying outside the regions that are mutated in the B.1.351 and B.1.1.7 variants. A significant rise in spike-specific TCR breadth and depth was observed after two AZD1222 doses relative to day 0 and relative to MenACWY recipients. Most participants were white British and females outnumbered males, and the authors suggested that clonal diversity may have been underestimated. The whole spike protein was spanned by vaccine-associated CD4 TCRs, and dominant responses were seen in regions 160-218 and 743-854. In the small 56-69-year group, the increase in depth fell short of significance, most likely because of low power.

The receptor comes from an adult who received the AZD1222 COVID-19 vaccine. Sequences were derived from peripheral blood, sampled 28 days after the second AZD1222 dose.

CDR3 region: CASSSQGGSPLHF. The sequenced DNA is TGTGCCAGCAGCTCCCAAGGAGGTTCACCCCTCCACTTT. The sequence is built from TRBV5-6 and TRBJ1-6; no D gene can be assigned with confidence. Based on the germline V gene, the CDR1 and CDR2 sequences are SGHDT and YYEEEE. V sheds 3 bases and J sheds 9 bases, leaving 10 bases between their ends. The CDR3 runs 13 amino acids, cysteine and phenylalanine included. Of all the DNA, just the CDR3 is kept, 39 bases in frame from base 1.